What follows are 5 T cell receptor beta chains derived from one specimen sequenced in a study of blood T cell repertoires in COVID-19. Here immunoSEQ multiplex PCR was the method, and the copy in TCRdb shows in-frame clones only, minus some. The data contain around 470,000 clones, 80% to 95% of them seen just once; the ten biggest clones take up approximately 0.65%. The sequenced sample consisted of PBMCs or T cells enriched from blood (not recorded which). All receptors come from a man younger than 35 who had recovered from COVID-19.

This sequence joins TRBV5-6 and TRBJ1-1, with a possible D match to TRBD1 (6 bases). Germline CDR1 reads SGHDT; CDR2 reads YYEEEE. The CDR3 extends over 13 amino acids. Trimming left V 4 bases short and J 7 bases short, with 14 bases between. The DNA of the CDR3 is TGTGCCAGCAGCCCTACAGGGAATCGTGAAGCTTTCTTT. Translating gives CASSPTGNREAFF.

V is TRBV5-6 and J is TRBJ2-2, with 7 bases fitting TRBD2. J was trimmed by 6 bases and V by 0 bases; bases with no gene match: 5. This CDR3 has 15 residues. The V gene's germline CDR1 is SGHDT and CDR2 YYEEEE. The CDR3 sequence: CASSLGPSGAGELFF. CDR3 nucleotide sequence: TGTGCCAGCAGCTTGGGGCCTAGCGGCGCCGGGGAGCTGTTTTTT.

This clone has more than one count but fewer than ten. The V gene is TRBV12-5, the J gene TRBJ1-2; weak D call: TRBD1 (6 bases). CDR1 is LGHNT and CDR2 is FRNRAP in the germline V gene. V was trimmed by 5 bases and J by 4 bases, leaving 17 bases between them. This CDR3 is 15 amino acids long. CDR3 DNA: TGTGCTAGTGGTCCCCTCACCGACAGGCCCTATGGCTACACCTTC. This sequence encodes CASGPLTDRPYGYTF.

The chain is built from TRBV19 and TRBJ1-6; D call uncertain. The CDR3 totals 16 residues. Looked up from germline, CDR1 is LNHDA and CDR2 is SQIVND (reference sequence). Trimming pared 4 bases from V and 9 bases from J, leaving 19 bases between. CDR3 residues: CASSNSAGSRGSPLHF. In DNA form, the CDR3 reads TGTGCCAGTAGTAACTCCGCCGGGAGCCGGGGTTCACCCCTCCACTTT.

This rearrangement joins TRBV5-1 to TRBJ2-5, with 9 bases that match TRBD2. This CDR3 region has 15 residues. V dropped 2 bases and J dropped 5; count of bases not matched to a gene: 7. CDR1 and CDR2 (germline): SGHRS, YFSETQ. CDR3 DNA: TGCGCCAGCAGCTTATTCGGACTAGCGTCGGAGACCCAGTACTTC. Residues: CASSLFGLASETQYF.